This paragraph reports one T cell receptor (beta chain). This specimen belongs to a study of shared clonotypes between healthy human individuals. At the deep level, the assay was run. Using immunoSEQ multiplex PCR, the repertoire was profiled, and TCRdb retains in-frame clones only, with some absent. Altogether millions of clones are present, 85% to 95% being singletons, with the ten largest covering about 0.13%. The CDR3 sequence is 13 residues long. The V end lost 6 bases, the J end lost 7 bases, and 13 bases lay between the germline ends. Germline loops: CDR1 MNHEY, CDR2 SMNVEV (reference sequence). Investigators divided CD4+ cells into CD45RA+ naive and CD45RA-negative memory subsets.

This chain uses TRBV27 with TRBJ2-1; no clear D. Sequencing was performed on naive CD4+ T cells sorted from blood. Subset in this sample: CD45RA+ positively selected. The source of this sequence is a young man in good health. This CDR3 reads CASRNSGQNEQFF. The CDR3, as DNA: TGTGCCAGCAGGAACAGTGGTCAGAATGAGCAGTTCTTC.